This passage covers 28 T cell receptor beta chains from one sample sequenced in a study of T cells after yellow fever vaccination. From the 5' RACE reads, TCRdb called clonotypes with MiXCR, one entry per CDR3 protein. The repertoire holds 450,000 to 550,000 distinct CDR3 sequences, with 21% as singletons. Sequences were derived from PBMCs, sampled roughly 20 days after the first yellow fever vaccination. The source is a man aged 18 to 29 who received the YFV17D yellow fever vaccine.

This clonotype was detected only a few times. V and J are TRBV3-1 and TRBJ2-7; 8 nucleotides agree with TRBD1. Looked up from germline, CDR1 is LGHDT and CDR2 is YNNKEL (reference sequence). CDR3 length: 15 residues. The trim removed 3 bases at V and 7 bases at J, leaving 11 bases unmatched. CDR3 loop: CASSQGQAPTGEQYF. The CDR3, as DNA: TGTGCCAGCAGCCAGGGACAGGCTCCAACGGGGGAGCAGTACTTC.

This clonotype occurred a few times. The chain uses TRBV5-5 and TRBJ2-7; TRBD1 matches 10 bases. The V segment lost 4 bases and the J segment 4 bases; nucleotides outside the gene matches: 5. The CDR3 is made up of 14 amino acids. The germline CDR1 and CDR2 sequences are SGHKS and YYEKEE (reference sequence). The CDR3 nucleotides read TGTGCCAGCAGCACCGGGACAGGGGTATACGAGCAGTACGTC. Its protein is CASSTGTGVYEQYV.

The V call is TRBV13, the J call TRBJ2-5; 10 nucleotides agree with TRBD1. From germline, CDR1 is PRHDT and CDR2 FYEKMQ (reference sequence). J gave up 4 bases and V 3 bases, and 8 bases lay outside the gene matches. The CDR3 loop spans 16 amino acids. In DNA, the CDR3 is TGTGCCAGCAGCTTCTCAGACAGGGGGCGAGGAGAGACCCAGTACTTC. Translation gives CASSFSDRGRGETQYF.

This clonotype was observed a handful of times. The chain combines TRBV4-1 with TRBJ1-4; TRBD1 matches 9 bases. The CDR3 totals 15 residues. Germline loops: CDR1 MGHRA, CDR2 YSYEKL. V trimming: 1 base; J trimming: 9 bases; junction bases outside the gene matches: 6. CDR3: CASSQGGTGSKKLFF. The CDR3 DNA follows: TGCGCCAGCAGCCAAGGTGGGACAGGGAGTAAAAAACTGTTTTTT.

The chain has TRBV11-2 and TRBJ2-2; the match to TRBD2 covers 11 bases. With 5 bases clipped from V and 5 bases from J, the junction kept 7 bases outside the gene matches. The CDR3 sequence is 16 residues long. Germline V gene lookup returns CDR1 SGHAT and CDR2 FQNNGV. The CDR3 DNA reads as TGTGCCAGCAGCCGGGCCGGGACTAGCGGTACCGGGGAGCTGTTTTTT. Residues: CASSRAGTSGTGELFF.

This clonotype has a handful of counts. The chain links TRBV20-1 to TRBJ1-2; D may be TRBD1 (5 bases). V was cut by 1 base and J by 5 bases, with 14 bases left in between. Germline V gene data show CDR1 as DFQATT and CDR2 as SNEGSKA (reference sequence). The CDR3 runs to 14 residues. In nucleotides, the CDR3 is TGCAGTGCTAGAGGGGGGGAGGGAGAGTATGGCTACACCTTC. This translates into CSARGGEGEYGYTF.

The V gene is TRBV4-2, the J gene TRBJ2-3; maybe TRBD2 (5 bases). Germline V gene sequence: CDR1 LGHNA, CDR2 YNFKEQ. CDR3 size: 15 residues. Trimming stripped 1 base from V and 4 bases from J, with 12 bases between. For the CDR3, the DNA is TGTGCCAGCAGCCAAGGCCCCGTGGAGGCAGATACGCAGTATTTT. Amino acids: CASSQGPVEADTQYF.

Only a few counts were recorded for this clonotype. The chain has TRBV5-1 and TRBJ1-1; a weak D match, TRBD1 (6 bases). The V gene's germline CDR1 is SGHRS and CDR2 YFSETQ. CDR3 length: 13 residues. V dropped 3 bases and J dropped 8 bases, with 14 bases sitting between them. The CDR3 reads CASSSSGAGEAFF. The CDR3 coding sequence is TGCGCCAGCAGCTCTTCGGGGGCAGGAGAAGCTTTCTTT.

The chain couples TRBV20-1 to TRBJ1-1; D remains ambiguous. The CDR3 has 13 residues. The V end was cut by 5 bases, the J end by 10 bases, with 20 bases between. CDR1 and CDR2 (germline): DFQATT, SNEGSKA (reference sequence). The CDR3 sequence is CSAPDRADRGAFF. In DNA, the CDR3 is TGCAGTGCTCCGGACCGGGCAGATCGAGGAGCTTTCTTT.

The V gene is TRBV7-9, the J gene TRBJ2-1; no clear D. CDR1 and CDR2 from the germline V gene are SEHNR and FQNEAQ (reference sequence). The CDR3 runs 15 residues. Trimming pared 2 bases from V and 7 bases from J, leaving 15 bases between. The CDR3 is CASSLTQLNLNEQFF. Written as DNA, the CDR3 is TGTGCCAGCAGCTTAACACAGCTTAATTTAAATGAGCAGTTCTTC.

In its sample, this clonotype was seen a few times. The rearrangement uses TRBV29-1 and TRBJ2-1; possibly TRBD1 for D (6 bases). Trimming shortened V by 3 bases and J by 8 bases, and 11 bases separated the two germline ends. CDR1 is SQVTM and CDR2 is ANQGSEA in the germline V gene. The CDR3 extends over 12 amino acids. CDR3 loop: CSVDSRGHEQFF. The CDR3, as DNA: TGCAGCGTTGATTCCAGGGGACATGAGCAGTTCTTC.

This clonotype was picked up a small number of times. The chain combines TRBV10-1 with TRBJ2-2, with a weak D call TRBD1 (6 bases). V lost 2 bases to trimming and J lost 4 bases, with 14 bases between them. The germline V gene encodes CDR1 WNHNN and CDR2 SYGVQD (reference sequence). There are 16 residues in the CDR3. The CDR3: CASSEVSGETTGELFF. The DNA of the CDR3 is TGCGCCAGCAGTGAGGTATCAGGGGAGACCACCGGGGAGCTGTTTTTT.

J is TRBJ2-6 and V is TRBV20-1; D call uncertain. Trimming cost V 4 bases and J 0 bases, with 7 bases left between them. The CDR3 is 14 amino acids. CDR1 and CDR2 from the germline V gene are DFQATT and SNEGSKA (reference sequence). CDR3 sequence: CSATKSSGANVLTF. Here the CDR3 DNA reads TGCAGTGCTACGAAGAGCTCTGGGGCCAACGTCCTGACTTTC.

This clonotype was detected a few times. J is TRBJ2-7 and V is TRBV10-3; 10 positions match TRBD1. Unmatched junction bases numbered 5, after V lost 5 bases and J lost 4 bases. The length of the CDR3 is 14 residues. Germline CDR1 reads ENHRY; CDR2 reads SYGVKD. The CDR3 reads CAISFQGQGYEQYF. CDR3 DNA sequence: TGTGCCATCAGTTTCCAGGGACAGGGGTACGAGCAGTACTTC.

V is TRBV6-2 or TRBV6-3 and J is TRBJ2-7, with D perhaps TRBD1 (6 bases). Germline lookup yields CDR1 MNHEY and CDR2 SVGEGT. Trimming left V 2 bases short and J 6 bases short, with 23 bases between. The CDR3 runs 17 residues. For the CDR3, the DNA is TGTGCCAGCAGTTACCGTCCGGACAGTTCGACGTCCCTCGAGCAGTACGTC. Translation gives CASSYRPDSSTSLEQYV.

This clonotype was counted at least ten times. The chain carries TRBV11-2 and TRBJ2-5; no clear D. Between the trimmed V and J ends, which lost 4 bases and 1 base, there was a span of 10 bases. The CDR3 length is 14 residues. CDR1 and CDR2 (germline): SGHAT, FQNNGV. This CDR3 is CASSWFYFQETQYF. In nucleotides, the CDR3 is TGTGCCAGCAGCTGGTTCTACTTCCAAGAGACCCAGTACTTC.

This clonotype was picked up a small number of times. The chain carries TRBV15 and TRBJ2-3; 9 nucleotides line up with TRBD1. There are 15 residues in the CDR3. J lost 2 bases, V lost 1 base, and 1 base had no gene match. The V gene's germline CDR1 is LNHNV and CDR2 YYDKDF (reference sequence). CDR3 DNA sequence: TGTGCCACCAGCAGAGGGGACAGGGACACAGATACGCAGTATTTT. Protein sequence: CATSRGDRDTDTQYF.

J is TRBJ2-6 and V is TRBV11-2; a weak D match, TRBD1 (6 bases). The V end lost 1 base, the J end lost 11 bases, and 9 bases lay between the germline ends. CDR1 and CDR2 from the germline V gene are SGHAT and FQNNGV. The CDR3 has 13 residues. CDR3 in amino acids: CASSLAGVHVLTF. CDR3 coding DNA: TGTGCCAGCAGCTTAGCAGGGGTGCACGTCCTGACTTTC.

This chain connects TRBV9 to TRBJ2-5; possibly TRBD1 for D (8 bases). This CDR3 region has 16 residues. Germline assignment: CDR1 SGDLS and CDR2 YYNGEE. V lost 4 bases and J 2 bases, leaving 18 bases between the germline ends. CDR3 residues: CASSPGNRGGQETQYF. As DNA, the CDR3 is TGTGCCAGCAGCCCCGGGAACAGGGGGGGACAAGAGACCCAGTACTTC.

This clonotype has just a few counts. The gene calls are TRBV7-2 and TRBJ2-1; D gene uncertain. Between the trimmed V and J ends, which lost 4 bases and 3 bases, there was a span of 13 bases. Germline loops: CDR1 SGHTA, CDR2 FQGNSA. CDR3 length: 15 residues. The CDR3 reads CASSSTATGYNEQFF. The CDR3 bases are TGTGCCAGCAGCTCGACTGCTACGGGCTACAATGAGCAGTTCTTC.

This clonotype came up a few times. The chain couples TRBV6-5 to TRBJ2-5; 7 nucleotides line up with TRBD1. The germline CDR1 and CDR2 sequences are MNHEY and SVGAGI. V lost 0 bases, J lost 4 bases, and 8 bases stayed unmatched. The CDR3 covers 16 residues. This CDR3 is CASSYSMGQLLETQYF. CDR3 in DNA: TGTGCCAGCAGTTACTCGATGGGACAGCTACTAGAGACCCAGTACTTC.

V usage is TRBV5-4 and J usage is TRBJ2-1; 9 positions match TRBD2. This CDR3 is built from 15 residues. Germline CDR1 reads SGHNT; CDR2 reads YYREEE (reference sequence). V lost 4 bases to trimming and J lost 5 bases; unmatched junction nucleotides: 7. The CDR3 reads CASSVAGGRNNEQFF. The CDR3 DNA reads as TGTGCCAGCAGCGTCGCGGGGGGGCGGAACAATGAGCAGTTCTTC.

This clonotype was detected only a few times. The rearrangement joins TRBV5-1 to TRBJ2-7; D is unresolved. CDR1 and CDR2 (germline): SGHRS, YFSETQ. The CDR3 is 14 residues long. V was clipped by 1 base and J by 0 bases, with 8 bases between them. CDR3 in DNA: TGCGCCAGCAGCTTGTGGCCGGCCTCCTACGAGCAGTACTTC. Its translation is CASSLWPASYEQYF.

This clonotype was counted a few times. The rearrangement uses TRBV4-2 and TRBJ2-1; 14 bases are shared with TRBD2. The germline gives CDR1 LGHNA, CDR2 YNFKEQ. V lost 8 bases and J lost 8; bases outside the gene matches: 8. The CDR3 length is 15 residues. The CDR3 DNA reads TGTGCCAGCCGACTAGCGGGGGGGCCCGGGGATGAGCAGTTCTTC. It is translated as CASRLAGGPGDEQFF.

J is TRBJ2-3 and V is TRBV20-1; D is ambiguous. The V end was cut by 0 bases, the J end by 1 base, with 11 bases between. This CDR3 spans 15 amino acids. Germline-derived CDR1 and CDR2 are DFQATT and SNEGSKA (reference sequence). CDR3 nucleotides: TGCAGTGCTAGAGAGAGCCAGTCAGGCACAGATACGCAGTATTTT. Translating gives CSARESQSGTDTQYF.

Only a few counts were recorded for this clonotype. The CDR3 region is CSARRGGAQPQHF. CDR3 in DNA: TGCAGTGCTCGAAGAGGGGGAGCTCAGCCCCAGCATTTT. This chain joins TRBV20-1 and TRBJ1-5; D might be TRBD1 (6 bases). The germline CDR1 and CDR2 sequences are DFQATT and SNEGSKA (reference sequence). V lost 5 bases and J lost 6, with 14 bases in between. The CDR3 covers 13 residues.

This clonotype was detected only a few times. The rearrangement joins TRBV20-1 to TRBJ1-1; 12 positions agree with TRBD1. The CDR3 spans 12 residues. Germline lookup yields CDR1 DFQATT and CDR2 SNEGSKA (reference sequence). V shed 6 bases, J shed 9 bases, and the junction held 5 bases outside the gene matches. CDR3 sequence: CSAVRDRGQAFF. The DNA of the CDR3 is TGCAGTGCGGTAAGGGACAGGGGGCAAGCTTTCTTT.

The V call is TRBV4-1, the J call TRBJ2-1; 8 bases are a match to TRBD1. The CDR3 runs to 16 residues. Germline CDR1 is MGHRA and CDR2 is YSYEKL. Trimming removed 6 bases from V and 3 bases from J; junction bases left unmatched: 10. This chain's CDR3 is CASRRLGQAGYNEQFF. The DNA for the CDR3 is TGCGCCAGCAGACGTTTGGGACAGGCAGGCTACAATGAGCAGTTCTTC.